The present T cell receptor beta chain was sequenced within a study of human T cells and chemical hapten exposure. The time point here: patch test 3, about 24 weeks after DPC sensitization. Noted treatment: therapeutic diphenylcyclopropenone sensitization with weekly scalp DPC. Each CDR3 protein gets one entry after TCRdb re-called the RACE reads with MiXCR. The table records tens of thousands of distinct CDR3 sequences, about an eighth of them present only once. This clonotype appeared many times. Germline loops: CDR1 DFQATT, CDR2 SNEGSKA (reference sequence). The V and J ends lost 5 bases and 3 bases, in that order; junction bases with no gene match: 4. This CDR3 has 13 residues.

The chain joins TRBV20-1 to TRBJ1-5, with TRBD1 identical over 7 bases. The clonotype was recovered from a woman in her forties or fifties with alopecia areata. Some clones in this sample may be carry-over from other donors' samples. Here the sequenced sample was whole blood, taken in connection with sensitization to the hapten diphenylcyclopropenone (DPC). The CDR3: CSAWDSNNQPQHF. CDR3 in DNA: TGCAGTGCTTGGGACAGTAACAATCAGCCCCAGCATTTT.